This T cell receptor beta chain stems from a study of blood T cell repertoires in COVID-19. Looking at the study overall: Spain, Italy and the United States supplied samples that represented acute and convalescent COVID-19.

Enrollees, roughly 18 to 90 years old, lived in 24 US areas. Participants were placed into cohorts based on the clinical history they reported. CDR3 size: 16 residues. Unmatched junction bases numbered 8, after V lost 4 bases and J lost 7 bases. The germline gives CDR1 MNHNS, CDR2 SASEGT. Original analysis: By means of reference gene primer amplification, nucleated cell counts were estimated. Here immunoSEQ multiplex PCR was the method, and the copy in TCRdb shows in-frame clones only, minus some. Clone size and the V and J calls come from that table; the DNA yielded D and trimming. The sample yields a few hundred thousand clones, 65% to 85% seen once.

The sequenced sample consisted of PBMCs or T cells enriched from blood (not recorded which). This sequence originates from a woman between 40 and 55 years old who had recovered from COVID-19. The chain employs TRBV6-1 and TRBJ2-1; 12 bases line up with TRBD2. This CDR3 reads CASSGTSGTRGNEQFF. In DNA form, the CDR3 reads TGTGCCAGCAGTGGGACTAGCGGGACCCGGGGGAATGAGCAGTTCTTC.